This T cell receptor (beta chain) appears in the sequencing data of a study of CD8 T cells in acute hepatitis C reinfection. The CDR3 runs to 14 residues. Looked up from germline, CDR1 is SGHVS and CDR2 is FQNEAQ. V lost 5 bases, J lost 8 bases, and 10 bases stayed unmatched. The study, taken as a whole, reports: A V04-02/J02-02 clonotype was among about a dozen public ones, independent of outcome.

Repertoires were generated with immunoSEQ multiplex PCR, while TCRdb's copy carries only in-frame clones and drops some. The repertoire holds 35,000 to 40,000 clones, just under 90% seen once, with roughly 0.51% in the top ten. The time point here: naive CD8 control sorted from an acute-time-point sample. Notes on this clone: The antigen is undetermined.

Specimen: naive CD8+ T cells from PBMCs. The origin of this receptor is a young man with chronic hepatitis C. The chain recombines TRBV7-8 with TRBJ1-2; 8 bases match TRBD1. CDR3 residues: CASSQGTGFKGYTF. DNA for the CDR3: TGTGCCAGCAGCCAAGGGACAGGCTTCAAGGGCTACACCTTC.